A single sample gave rise to the 14 T cell receptor beta chains below, sequenced in a study of cytomegalovirus exposure and HLA in healthy donors. The study ran its PCR with 60 Vbeta and 13 Jbeta primers. Libraries were prepared by immunoSEQ multiplex PCR; TCRdb keeps only in-frame clonotypes and omits some of them. Its table records roughly 120,000 clones. What was sequenced was PBMCs. Source of these receptors: a man aged 18-30 years in good health and CMV-seronegative.

The chain has TRBV29-1 and TRBJ2-6; D possibly corresponds to TRBD1 (6 bases). Per germline, CDR1 SQVTM and CDR2 ANQGSEA. The CDR3 is 18 amino acids. V was clipped by 4 bases and J by 0 bases, with 19 bases between them. The CDR3 bases are TGCAGCGTTGTGGCGACAGGCTTCAGTGCCTCTGGGGCCAACGTCCTGACTTTC. This sequence encodes CSVVATGFSASGANVLTF.

This chain joins TRBV19 and TRBJ2-3; tentatively, D is TRBD2 (6 bases). Germline V gives CDR1 LNHDA, CDR2 SQIVND (reference sequence). This CDR3 has 15 amino acids. Trimming pared 4 bases from V and 2 bases from J, leaving 13 bases between. CDR3 amino acids: CASSTPGGATDTQYF. The CDR3 bases are TGTGCCAGTAGTACCCCCGGCGGGGCCACAGATACGCAGTATTTT.

This sequence joins TRBV7-9 and TRBJ2-7; 7 nucleotides agree with TRBD2. The CDR3 runs 14 residues. V was pared by 5 bases and J by 1 base, with 5 bases of the junction left unmatched. Germline V gene sequence: CDR1 SEHNR, CDR2 FQNEAQ (reference sequence). The chain's CDR3 is CASSRVGGSYEQYF. In DNA form, the CDR3 reads TGTGCCAGCAGCCGCGTGGGGGGGTCCTACGAGCAGTACTTC.

This sequence joins TRBV2 and TRBJ2-7; D gene unclear. The V gene lost 4 bases and the J gene lost 2 bases, with 6 bases spanning the gap. The length of the CDR3 is 12 residues. The germline CDR1 and CDR2 sequences are SNHLY and FYNNEI. The DNA of the CDR3 is TGTGCCAGCAGTGTCTCCGCCTACGAGCAGTACTTC. Protein sequence: CASSVSAYEQYF.

The V gene is TRBV6-5, the J gene TRBJ2-7, with 9 bases matching TRBD2. Germline V gene sequence: CDR1 MNHEY, CDR2 SVGAGI. J was trimmed by 5 bases and V by 2 bases; bases with no gene match: 4. CDR3 size: 14 residues. The DNA for the CDR3 is TGTGCCAGCAGTTACAAGCGGGAGGCCCACGAGCAGTACTTC. Protein product: CASSYKREAHEQYF.

The V and J genes are TRBV5-3 and TRBJ2-1, with TRBD2 matching 10 bases. TRBV5-3 is an ORF, and what it does is uncertain. The CDR3 is 16 amino acids. V was pared by 4 bases and J by 7 bases, with 11 bases of the junction left unmatched. The CDR3 nucleotides read TGTGCCAGAAGCCCGGTGGGAGCGGGGGGGCCAAATGAGCAGTTCTTC. This sequence encodes CARSPVGAGGPNEQFF.

This rearrangement joins TRBV9 to TRBJ1-1; 10 bases are shared with TRBD1. This CDR3 spans 14 amino acids. V lost 5 bases and J lost 5; bases outside the gene matches: 6. Per germline, CDR1 SGDLS and CDR2 YYNGEE. The CDR3 loop reads CASSGQGGYTEAFF. For the CDR3, the DNA is TGTGCCAGCAGTGGACAGGGGGGGTATACTGAAGCTTTCTTT.

The chain recombines TRBV4-1 with TRBJ2-7, with 9 positions matching TRBD2. The CDR3 loop spans 16 amino acids. Germline V gives CDR1 MGHRA, CDR2 YSYEKL. V shed 1 base, J shed 8 bases, and the junction held 12 bases outside the gene matches. CDR3 protein: CASSQGGSGSAWKQYF. The CDR3 DNA follows: TGCGCCAGCAGCCAAGGGGGTAGCGGGAGCGCTTGGAAGCAGTACTTC.

The chain joins TRBV7-8 to TRBJ2-1; perhaps TRBD2 as D (7 bases). Germline CDR1 and CDR2: SGHVS and FQNEAQ. The CDR3 covers 18 residues. The V gene lost 4 bases and the J gene lost 3 bases, with 22 bases spanning the gap. DNA of the CDR3: TGTGCCAGCAGCTACGCCGGTAAGGGGGGGGCGAACTACAATGAGCAGTTCTTC. It codes for CASSYAGKGGANYNEQFF.

J is TRBJ2-1 and V is TRBV19; 7 bases fit TRBD2. V was clipped by 0 bases and J by 5 bases; unmatched bases: 10. Germline V gene data show CDR1 as LNHDA and CDR2 as SQIVND (reference sequence). The CDR3 is 17 amino acids. For the CDR3, the DNA is TGTGCCAGTAGTATAGACCCGGGGGGTTGGGGCAACAATGAGCAGTTCTTC. This gives the protein CASSIDPGGWGNNEQFF.

The chain couples TRBV5-1 to TRBJ1-3, with D tentatively TRBD1 (6 bases). Trimming pared 2 bases from V and 3 bases from J, leaving 15 bases between. CDR1 and CDR2 (germline): SGHRS, YFSETQ. The CDR3 has 16 residues. CDR3 sequence: CASSLRSGDYGNTIYF. The CDR3 nucleotides read TGCGCCAGCAGCTTACGTTCAGGGGATTATGGAAACACCATATATTTT. Full variable domain (remainder filled in from reference TRBV5-1 and TRBJ1-3): KAGVTQTPRYLIKTRGQQVTLSCSPISGHRSVSWYQQTPGQGLQFLFEYFSETQRNKGNFPGRFSGRQFSNSRSEMNVSTLELGDSALYLCASSLRSGDYGNTIYFGEGSWLTVV.

The chain is built from TRBV6-8 and TRBJ1-5; D is unclear. The germline V gene has CDR1 MNHGY and CDR2 SAAAGT. There are 10 residues in the CDR3. With 9 bases removed from V and 5 bases from J, the gap between germline ends came to 5 bases. DNA of the CDR3: TGTGCCAGTCCTTATCAGCCCCAGCATTTT. Protein sequence: CASPYQPQHF.

The rearrangement uses TRBV6-5 and TRBJ1-2; D ambiguous. V gave up 6 bases and J gave up 3 bases, with 14 bases separating them. The CDR3 has 14 amino acids. Germline V gives CDR1 MNHEY, CDR2 SVGAGI. CDR3 DNA sequence: TGTGCCAGCAGCTCTGTTGGAGGCTACTATGGCTACACCTTC. Its protein product is CASSSVGGYYGYTF.

V and J are TRBV5-1 and TRBJ2-7; TRBD1 matches at 7 bases. Germline V gene lookup returns CDR1 SGHRS and CDR2 YFSETQ. CDR3 length equals 15 residues. V trimming: 2 bases; J trimming: 4 bases; junction bases outside the gene matches: 9. CDR3 sequence: CASSFVRDSPYEQYF. Written as DNA, the CDR3 is TGCGCCAGCAGCTTCGTTCGGGACAGTCCATACGAGCAGTACTTC.